This T cell receptor beta chain was captured by sequencing in a study of blood T cells in healthy people across ages. Of note for this clonotype: The antigen is not known.

A J-beta primer mix and a sample-barcoded 5' primer were used in a second PCR of roughly 6 to 11 cycles. TCRdb independently ran MiXCR on the 5' RACE reads; one entry per CDR3 protein. The sample includes 1.4 million to 1.5 million distinct CDR3 sequences, 35% to 45% of them seen just once. Study-wide results and caveats: Lack of knowledge of donor CMV status possibly confounded expanded clonotype changes.

Material: blood. This TCR was recovered from a woman between 18 and 29 years old in good health.

The CDR3 region has the DNA TGCAGTGTAAACGGGGGGCGCACAGATACGCAGTATTTT. Amino acids: CSVNGGRTDTQYF. The chain links TRBV20-1 to TRBJ2-3; possibly TRBD2 for D (7 bases). The V gene lost 7 bases and the J gene lost 1 base, with 12 bases spanning the gap. This CDR3 comprises 13 residues. The germline CDR1 and CDR2 sequences are DFQATT and SNEGSKA (reference sequence).